This T cell receptor beta chain was recovered during a study of shared clonotypes between healthy human individuals. Overall study: The donors, two women and three men, were aged 18 to 49.

Points on this clone: Its antigen is unidentified.

Germline V gene lookup returns CDR1 PRHDT and CDR2 FYEKMQ (reference sequence). Trimming cost V 0 bases and J 3 bases; bases outside gene matches: 6. The CDR3 has 16 residues. Deep-level settings were used for running the assay. The repertoire was sequenced with immunoSEQ multiplex PCR; TCRdb's copy has only in-frame clones and lacks some. The data show over a million clones, 75% to 85% seen once. Study findings and constraints: Generally, estimated richness proved larger in naive subsets than it did in memory subsets.

The chain is built from TRBV13 and TRBJ2-7; TRBD1 matches at 9 bases. This sequence originates from a young man in good health. Some clones in this sample may be carry-over from other donors' samples. Sample: memory CD4+ T cells from PBMCs. Subset given: CD45RA-negative fraction. In DNA form, the CDR3 reads TGTGCCAGCAGCTTAGGGACAGGGGGAATCTACTACGAGCAGTACTTC. The encoded protein is CASSLGTGGIYYEQYF.